The clone carrying this T cell receptor (beta chain) was recorded many times. Its matching antigen is unknown. The data derive from a study of identical twins' blood T cells. Points from the study as a whole: Top TCRbeta clonotypes were shared more with twin than unrelated donors.

CDR1 and CDR2 from the germline V gene are DFQATT and SNEGSKA (reference sequence). V was clipped by 3 bases and J by 0 bases, with 16 bases between them. The CDR3 extends over 16 amino acids. Authors' methods: Each library had roughly 2.2 to 4 million CDR3 reads and about 90,000 to nearly 500,000 clonotypes. One entry per CDR3 protein, called by TCRdb with MiXCR from the 5' RACE reads. These V and J calls are TCRdb output, not the study's own analysis. The repertoire holds a few hundred thousand distinct CDR3 sequences, with around 30% as singletons. Source material: PBMCs. The V call is TRBV20-1, the J call TRBJ2-3; TRBD2 might be the D (6 bases). This TCR was recovered from a woman between 18 and 55 years old in good health. This chain's CDR3 is CSARPSGTLSTDTQYF. CDR3 coding DNA: TGCAGTGCTAGGCCATCCGGGACTTTGAGCACAGATACGCAGTATTTT.